The entry below gives a single T cell receptor beta chain sequence along with its context. As processed by the authors: Estimated nucleated cell counts came from reference gene primer amplification. Libraries were prepared by immunoSEQ multiplex PCR; TCRdb keeps only in-frame clonotypes and omits some of them. The DNA gave D and trimming, while V, J and clone size come from that table. The sample has about 200,000 clones, 75% to 90% seen once; the top ten hold roughly 5.5%. The sample belongs to a study of blood T cell repertoires in COVID-19. Study in general: Some COVID-19 samples were acute and others convalescent; all came from the United States, Italy and Spain.

Patients at the Seattle site were enrolled during active infection and followed longitudinally. There are 13 residues in the CDR3. V was clipped by 8 bases and J by 6 bases; unmatched bases: 8. Germline CDR1 reads MNHEY; CDR2 reads SVGAGI. Specimen: peripheral blood. V and J are TRBV6-5 and TRBJ1-2, with 8 bases matching TRBD1. The source of this sequence is a woman in her 70s with COVID-19, enrolled during active disease. CDR3 nucleotides: TGTGCCAGCTCCCTAACAGGGGGAGATGGCTACACCTTC. Amino acids: CASSLTGGDGYTF.